A selection of T cell receptor beta chains follows, all from one sample in a study of identical twins. TCRdb passed the 5' RACE reads through MiXCR, listing each CDR3 protein once. Of 250,000 or so distinct CDR3 sequences in the sample, roughly 8.7% are singletons; the top ten hold approximately 3%. These data were also filed under a second study, of yellow fever vaccine responses in identical twins.

The sequencing input was CD8+ T cells sorted from blood. The receptors derive from a woman between 18 and 29 years old in good health. CDR3s include the opening cysteine and the closing phenylalanine or tryptophan. Fields, in order: clone size, J gene, D gene, V gene, CDR3 protein, CDR3 DNA. The D gene is left open where the match is weak. For some rows the clone size is stated as once, few or many, or as a class when expanded; others skip it.

>few|TRBJ2-3|TRBD2|TRBV27
CASSLGGKGTDTQYF
TGTGCCAGCAGTTTGGGGGGGAAGGGCACAGATACGCAGTATTTT
>NA|TRBJ2-7|NA|TRBV7-2
CASSIQPEVYEQYF
TGTGCCAGCAGCATACAGCCTGAGGTCTACGAGCAGTACTTC
>few|TRBJ2-3|NA|TRBV2
CASRTRDNTDTQYF
TGTGCCAGCAGGACTAGGGATAACACAGATACGCAGTATTTT
>few|TRBJ2-3|NA|TRBV20-1
CSARDPRSTDTQYF
TGCAGTGCTAGAGACCCGCGGAGCACAGATACGCAGTATTTT
>few|TRBJ2-4|NA|TRBV6-1
CASTPDGGAGNIQYF
TGTGCCAGCACCCCCGATGGGGGTGCGGGAAACATTCAGTACTTC
>NA|TRBJ2-7|NA|TRBV27
CASSLSAASPLREQYF
TGTGCCAGCAGTTTATCGGCGGCTTCACCCCTGCGTGAGCAGTACTTC
>many|TRBJ2-3|NA|TRBV19
CASTGGDTQYF
TGTGCCAGTACCGGGGGAGATACGCAGTATTTT
>NA|TRBJ2-2|NA|TRBV4-3
CASSQDRAGTGELFF
TGCGCCAGCAGCCAAGACAGGGCGGGAACCGGGGAGCTGTTTTTT
>NA|TRBJ2-7|TRBD1|TRBV27
CASSLTGQYEQYF
TGTGCCAGCAGCCTGACAGGGCAGTACGAGCAGTACTTC
>few|TRBJ2-7|TRBD2|TRBV11-2
CASSLTGGLYEQYF
TGTGCCAGCAGCTTAACGGGAGGGTTATACGAGCAGTACTTC
>few|TRBJ2-3|NA|TRBV30
CAWSELGDTQYF
TGTGCCTGGAGTGAGCTCGGCGATACGCAGTATTTT
>NA|TRBJ2-7|NA|TRBV1
CTSSQGSEDTYEQYF
TGCACCAGCAGCCAAGGGTCGGAGGATACCTACGAGCAGTACTTC
>NA|TRBJ2-2|NA|TRBV27
CASKGPGELFF
TGTGCCAGCAAGGGCCCCGGGGAGCTGTTTTTT
>many|TRBJ1-1|NA|TRBV15
CATSRENTEAFF
TGTGCCACCAGCAGAGAGAACACTGAAGCTTTCTTT
>few|TRBJ2-2|NA|TRBV6-2/TRBV6-3
CASSYDPGINTGELFF
TGTGCCAGCAGTTACGATCCAGGAATAAACACCGGGGAGCTGTTTTTT
>many|TRBJ1-1|NA|TRBV20-1
CSASSGRDTEAFF
TGCAGTGCTAGTTCGGGGCGGGACACTGAAGCTTTCTTT
>many|TRBJ2-1|NA|TRBV20-1
CSASPASVGEQFF
TGCAGTGCTAGCCCGGCTAGCGTCGGTGAGCAGTTCTTC
>few|TRBJ2-1|TRBD1|TRBV7-9
CASSPDGLGTVHNEQFF
TGTGCCAGCAGCCCAGATGGTTTAGGGACAGTTCACAATGAGCAGTTCTTC
>many|TRBJ2-1|NA|TRBV20-1
CSARDLEQVNYNEQFF
TGCAGTGCTAGAGATCTAGAACAGGTGAACTACAATGAGCAGTTCTTC
>NA|TRBJ2-5|TRBD2|TRBV7-6
CASSPLAGAIQETQYF
TGTGCCAGCAGCCCTCTAGCGGGAGCGATCCAAGAGACCCAGTACTTC
>many|TRBJ2-7|TRBD1|TRBV10-2
CASRMTGTGYEQYF
TGCGCCAGCCGTATGACAGGGACCGGGTACGAGCAGTACTTC
>few|TRBJ1-5|NA|TRBV12-3/TRBV12-4
CASSPGPPSPPQHF
TGTGCCAGCAGCCCCGGGCCACCATCACCCCCCCAGCATTTT
>NA|TRBJ2-5|TRBD2|TRBV7-2
CASSRRTSGVQETQYF
TGTGCCAGCAGCCGAAGGACTAGCGGGGTCCAAGAGACCCAGTACTTC
>many|TRBJ2-1|NA|TRBV7-9
CASSLGSGEELHNEQFF
TGTGCCAGCAGCTTAGGGTCGGGGGAGGAATTGCACAATGAGCAGTTCTTC
>many|TRBJ2-1|TRBD1|TRBV25-1
CASSESGTGVEQFF
TGTGCCAGCAGTGAATCCGGGACAGGGGTTGAGCAGTTCTTC
>many|TRBJ2-1|NA|TRBV6-2/TRBV6-3
CASSYSSFPRPGPSSSYNEQFF
TGTGCCAGCAGTTACTCGAGTTTTCCCCGGCCCGGGCCCTCGAGCTCCTACAATGAGCAGTTCTTC
>few|TRBJ2-5|TRBD1|TRBV20-1
CSARVTGGRETQYF
TGCAGTGCTAGAGTTACAGGGGGCCGGGAGACCCAGTACTTC
>NA|TRBJ2-2|NA|TRBV5-6
CASSFAGNTGELFF
TGTGCCAGCAGCTTCGCGGGGAACACCGGGGAGCTGTTTTTT
>NA|TRBJ2-5|TRBD1|TRBV6-5
CASSYRDSEETQYF
TGTGCCAGCAGCTACCGGGACAGTGAAGAGACCCAGTACTTC
>few|TRBJ2-1|TRBD2|TRBV3-1
CASSQLTSGIYNEQFF
TGTGCCAGCAGCCAACTGACTAGCGGGATCTACAATGAGCAGTTCTTC
>few|TRBJ1-1|TRBD1|TRBV9
CASSVDWDRGTEAFF
TGTGCCAGCAGCGTAGACTGGGACAGGGGAACTGAAGCTTTCTTT
>NA|TRBJ2-1|NA|TRBV19
CASSMDTYNEQFF
TGTGCCAGTAGTATGGACACCTACAATGAGCAGTTCTTC
>few|TRBJ2-5|NA|TRBV15
CATSRDPSQQETQYF
TGTGCCACCAGCAGAGATCCTAGCCAACAAGAGACCCAGTACTTC
>few|TRBJ2-1|TRBD2|TRBV28
CASRGTSGGRFSYNEQFF
TGTGCCAGCAGAGGGACTAGCGGGGGGCGATTCTCCTACAATGAGCAGTTCTTC
>many|TRBJ1-1|NA|TRBV7-9
CASSLVESEAFF
TGTGCCAGCAGCTTAGTTGAGAGCGAAGCTTTCTTT
>few|TRBJ1-2|NA|TRBV15
CATSRDIWGANYGYTF
TGTGCCACCAGCAGAGATATATGGGGGGCAAACTATGGCTACACCTTC
>many|TRBJ1-4|NA|TRBV29-1
CSVGQTGATNEKLFF
TGCAGCGTTGGACAGACGGGCGCAACTAATGAAAAACTGTTTTTT
>few|TRBJ2-3|NA|TRBV4-1
CASSLTASGRRDTQYF
TGCGCCAGCAGCCTGACCGCGTCGGGACGGAGGGATACGCAGTATTTT
>NA|TRBJ2-1|NA|TRBV20-1
CSVPSGFYNEQFF
TGCAGTGTCCCGAGTGGGTTCTACAATGAGCAGTTCTTC
>NA|TRBJ2-2|NA|TRBV9
CASSVGDTDRNTGELFF
TGTGCCAGCAGCGTAGGGGATACGGACAGGAACACCGGGGAGCTGTTTTTT
>NA|TRBJ2-3|NA|TRBV20-1
CSALWEILTDTQYF
TGCAGTGCACTTTGGGAAATACTCACAGATACGCAGTATTTT
>NA|TRBJ2-3|NA|TRBV2
CAKLSQQNTDTQYF
TGTGCCAAACTTTCCCAGCAAAACACAGATACGCAGTATTTT
>NA|TRBJ1-5|NA|TRBV28
CASSRGTSSNQPQHF
TGTGCCAGCAGCCGAGGGACCAGCAGCAATCAGCCCCAGCATTTT
>few|TRBJ2-2|TRBD2|TRBV10-1
CASSDLAGGGELFF
TGCGCCAGCAGTGACTTAGCGGGAGGCGGGGAGCTGTTTTTT
>few|TRBJ2-7|NA|TRBV4-3
CASSSDLGSYEQYF
TGCGCCAGCAGCTCGGACCTGGGGAGCTACGAGCAGTACTTC
>few|TRBJ2-5|TRBD1|TRBV29-1
CSVEDPGTEQETQYF
TGCAGCGTTGAAGACCCCGGGACAGAACAAGAGACCCAGTACTTC
>NA|TRBJ2-3|NA|TRBV11-3
CATRTSPCTDTQYF
TGTGCCACCCGCACTAGCCCTTGCACAGATACGCAGTATTTT
>few|TRBJ2-2|NA|TRBV10-3
CAIKSSGTGYTGELFF
TGTGCCATTAAGAGTTCCGGTACAGGGTACACCGGGGAGCTGTTTTTT
>NA|TRBJ2-7|NA|TRBV2
CASSEVGPTYEQYF
TGTGCCAGCAGTGAAGTGGGACCAACCTACGAGCAGTACTTC